This T cell receptor (beta chain) was captured by sequencing in a study of CD8 T cell repertoires and HIV-1 epitope variants. CDR3 size: 15 residues. Germline V gives CDR1 SGHTA, CDR2 FQGNSA. V lost 1 base, J lost 5 bases, and 12 bases lay in between. Generated by immunoSEQ multiplex PCR, the TCRdb table keeps only in-frame clones and is missing some. The sample carries under 100,000 clones, approximately 70% recorded once. Sequencing was done on a sample of uncultured baseline CD8+ T cells from peripheral blood mononuclear cells (PBMCs). The rearrangement uses TRBV7-2 and TRBJ2-1, with D unresolved. The receptor was isolated from a male donor with HIV. The chain's CDR3 is CASSLDRFGDNEQFF. The CDR3 DNA is TGTGCCAGCAGCTTAGACCGTTTTGGCGACAATGAGCAGTTCTTC.